The sequence of this TCR beta chain was determined in a study of CD8 T cells in Susac syndrome. Random-hexamer reverse transcription was applied to roughly 0.45 to 1 ug RNA. Amplification of TCR beta CDR3 spanned 54 Vbeta and 13 Jbeta via immunoSEQ multiplex PCR. MiXCR, run by TCRdb on the immunoSEQ multiplex PCR reads, gives a single entry per CDR3 protein. The data contain roughly 120,000 distinct CDR3 sequences, more than 90% of them singletons. CDR3 length equals 12 residues. Germline V CDR1 and CDR2: MRHNA, SNTAGT. V lost 0 bases and J 7 bases, leaving 3 bases between the germline ends. Sequencing of TCR beta covered CD8+ and CD4+ T cells obtained from blood. Healthy donors served as age- and sex-matched controls.

The receptor comes from a human donor in good health. The chain uses TRBV6-4 and TRBJ2-2; D call uncertain. Sequencing used CD4+ T cells from PBMCs. The DNA of the CDR3 is TGTGCCAGCAGTGACTCAGGCGGGGAGCTGTTTTTT. Protein: CASSDSGGELFF.